The entry that follows covers one T cell receptor beta chain sequence. Germline CDR1 is MNHNY and CDR2 is SVGAGI (reference sequence). The CDR3 sequence is 14 residues long. V was pared by 0 bases and J by 8 bases, with 2 bases of the junction left unmatched. These data originate in a study of OX40 agonist ivuxolimab in advanced cancers. Data came from immunoSEQ multiplex PCR; TCRdb stores just in-frame clones and leaves some out. This sample has some 82,000 clones; approximately 95% occur once, and the top ten carry around 10%. J is TRBJ1-4 and V is TRBV6-6, with 8 positions matching TRBD1. The sequence derives from an adult with an advanced solid tumor such as melanoma, head and neck, liver or kidney cancer. Sequencing was performed on CD4+ or CD8+ T cells sorted from blood, taken in a trial of the OX40 agonist ivuxolimab. CDR3 sequence reads: CASSYSTGVEKLFF. The CDR3 DNA reads as TGTGCCAGCAGTTACTCGACAGGGGTCGAAAAACTGTTTTTT.